These T cell receptor beta chains were read from a single sample in a study of cytomegalovirus exposure and HLA in healthy donors. Profiled with immunoSEQ multiplex PCR; TCRdb holds only in-frame clones, not every one. Here the sample spans fewer than 250,000 clones, 60% to 80% being singletons. Source material: PBMCs. These receptors all stem from a male donor in good health and CMV-seronegative. CDR3s include the opening cysteine and the closing phenylalanine or tryptophan. A D gene is named only where the DNA matches it firmly. Clone size, where shown, is once, few, many, or a class for clones that have expanded.

J: TRBJ2-7
size: -
V: TRBV7-3
D: TRBD2
DNA: TGTGCCAGCAGCTTACAGCTAGCGGGGGCCTACGAGCAGTACTTC
CDR3: CASSLQLAGAYEQYF

J: TRBJ2-7
size: few
V: TRBV7-9
D: -
DNA: TGTGCCAGCAGCTTAGCCCCGGGACTCCGGGCCTACGAGCAGTACTTC
CDR3: CASSLAPGLRAYEQYF

J: TRBJ2-3
size: -
V: TRBV5-4
D: TRBD2
DNA: TGTGCCAGCAGCTTGTCGGGGGGGGGAGTGGAAACGCAGTATTTT
CDR3: CASSLSGGGVETQYF

J: TRBJ2-7
size: -
V: TRBV2
D: TRBD2
DNA: TGTGCCAGCTACTCGACGGGAGTAGCGGGAGCCTACGAGCAGTACTTC
CDR3: CASYSTGVAGAYEQYF

J: TRBJ2-7
size: -
V: TRBV6-5
D: -
DNA: TGTGCCAGCAGTTACTCTAGACTAGCCTACGAGCAGTACTTC
CDR3: CASSYSRLAYEQYF

J: TRBJ2-1
size: -
V: TRBV27
D: -
DNA: TGTGCCAGCAGTCCTCGCCCTCCCAGCGATGAGCAGTTCTTC
CDR3: CASSPRPPSDEQFF

J: TRBJ1-1
size: -
V: TRBV19
D: -
DNA: TGTGCCAGTAGTACCCGAGGGGGGGGCTTAGGTGAAGCTTTCTTT
CDR3: CASSTRGGGLGEAFF

J: TRBJ1-1
size: -
V: TRBV27
D: -
DNA: TGTGCCAGCAGTTTAGAAACCGACAGTTTCCACACTGAAGCTTTCTTT
CDR3: CASSLETDSFHTEAFF

J: TRBJ2-7
size: -
V: TRBV2
D: -
DNA: TGTGCCAGCAGTCCCGGGACAACCGGGGTCTACGAGCAGTACTTC
CDR3: CASSPGTTGVYEQYF

J: TRBJ1-4
size: -
V: TRBV2
D: TRBD1
DNA: TGTGCCAGCAGTAGGGACAGGGTGGATGAAAAACTGTTTTTT
CDR3: CASSRDRVDEKLFF

J: TRBJ2-1
size: -
V: TRBV5-1
D: -
DNA: TGCGCCAGCAGCTTGGATGGAGGGAGCTCCTACAATGAGCAGTTCTTC
CDR3: CASSLDGGSSYNEQFF

J: TRBJ2-1
size: -
V: TRBV27
D: TRBD2
DNA: TGTGCCAGCGGAGGGCTAGCGGGGGGGAATGAGCAGTTCTTC
CDR3: CASGGLAGGNEQFF

J: TRBJ1-2
size: -
V: TRBV7-2
D: -
DNA: TGTGCCAGCACCCTTTCGAGCGGCGGTCGCGGCTACACCTTC
CDR3: CASTLSSGGRGYTF

J: TRBJ2-7
size: few
V: TRBV6-6
D: TRBD1
DNA: TGTGCCAGCAGTTACTTGGGACAGGGCGTCGAGCAGTACTTC
CDR3: CASSYLGQGVEQYF

J: TRBJ2-1
size: -
V: TRBV4-3
D: -
DNA: TGCGCCAGCAGCTCCACCCCCGGGACACCAAACAATGAGCAGTTCTTC
CDR3: CASSSTPGTPNNEQFF

J: TRBJ1-1
size: few
V: TRBV9
D: -
DNA: TGTGCCAGCAGCTTGTGGACGGACACGGAAGCTTTCTTT
CDR3: CASSLWTDTEAFF

J: TRBJ2-1
size: -
V: TRBV7-2
D: -
DNA: TGTGCCAGCAGCACCCGGCCAGGATGGGATGAGCAGTTCTTC
CDR3: CASSTRPGWDEQFF

J: TRBJ2-1
size: -
V: TRBV19
D: TRBD2
DNA: TGTGCCAGTAGTATATTACTAGCGGGGGGGCGGAATGAGCAGTTCTTC
CDR3: CASSILLAGGRNEQFF